This T cell receptor (beta chain) appears in the sequencing data of a study of cytomegalovirus exposure and HLA in healthy donors. Findings and limits, study-wide: The investigators catalogued 160 or so TCR beta chains as cytomegalovirus-associated.

Concerning this clone itself: What it binds is not known.

The germline V gene encodes CDR1 SGHNT and CDR2 YYREEE (reference sequence). V lost 4 bases to trimming and J lost 6 bases; unmatched junction nucleotides: 7. This CDR3 is 14 amino acids long. Sequencing was performed with immunoSEQ multiplex PCR; in TCRdb, only in-frame clones are kept and a portion is missing. The table shows around 400,000 clones, with roughly 88% occurring only once. V and J are TRBV5-4 and TRBJ1-1; 9 bases line up with TRBD1. The sequence derives from a young woman in good health and CMV-seronegative. Sequenced input: PBMCs. CDR3 DNA: TGTGCCAGCAGCGGGGACAGGGAGTTAGCTGAAGCTTTCTTT. It specifies CASSGDRELAEAFF.